This T cell receptor (beta chain) is drawn from a study of CD8 T cells in Susac syndrome. TCR beta sequencing was performed on blood CD8+ and CD4+ T cells. A quantity of about 0.45 to 1 ug RNA underwent reverse transcription using random hexamers. TCRdb re-analysed the immunoSEQ multiplex PCR reads in MiXCR, keeping a single row per CDR3 protein. The top ten clones hold 0.085% to 0.095% of a sample with about 210,000 distinct CDR3 sequences, 95% of them seen once. The CDR3 is 15 residues long. CDR1 SGHRS and CDR2 YFSETQ come from the germline V gene. V was clipped by 0 bases and J by 3 bases; unmatched bases: 3.

This chain links TRBV5-1 with TRBJ2-1; TRBD2 aligns across 7 bases. The clonotype comes from a human donor with multiple sclerosis. Specimen: CD4+ T cells from PBMCs. The CDR3 nucleotides are TGCGCCAGCAGCTTGGAAGCGGGAAACTACAATGAGCAGTTCTTC. It is translated as CASSLEAGNYNEQFF.